A single TCR beta chain is shown here with its context. The sample holds many counts of this clonotype. What this receptor recognizes is not known. There are no base qualities to consult, and no much larger clone falls within one base. This sample was taken from a study of regulatory T cells in long-lasting Graves disease (dated by TCRdb to about 2021). Regarding the complete study: Persistent Graves' disease meant more than 5 years of antithyroid drug treatment with TSH receptor autoantibodies that stayed positive. Persistent Graves' disease patients in the clinical cohort had taken antithyroid drugs for roughly ten years on average. Patients with persistent Graves' disease were compared with patients with newly diagnosed Graves' disease using TCR sequencing and RNA sequencing of peripheral blood. A total of about 33 samples underwent TCR sequencing, from some 13 patients with persistent Graves' disease and 20 or so patients with newly diagnosed Graves' disease. The study was registered as a clinical trial and conducted in China.

CDR1 and CDR2, looked up from the germline V gene, are SGDLS and YYNGEE. The cysteine opens and the phenylalanine closes a CDR3 of 15 amino acids. Only CDR3 DNA is held: 45 bases, read in frame from base 1. V lost 4 bases and J lost 6 bases; the stretch between them is 19 bases long. Preparation of the library involved multiplex PCR. This sample was sequenced with an Illumina HiSeq 4000. CDR3 regions were amplified by Arm-PCR with iRepertoire HTBI primers to construct TCR beta libraries. PCR products were gel purified before sequencing. As for the original processing: Gene usage analysis of CDR3 amino acid clonotypes relied on the 60 or so TRBV and about 15 TRBJ segments identified across samples. COPE and FqMerger were used to merge filtered high-quality paired reads into contigs. Contigs were aligned with BLAST to IMGT TRBV, TRBD and TRBJ reference genes, and CDR3 was defined per IMGT. Clonotypes above 0.1% frequency were classified as highly expanded clones. Repertoire diversity was measured by Shannon entropy, and V-J evenness by the Gini coefficient. Public clonotypes were defined as clonotypes shared by more than one individual. TCRdb applied fastp at Q25 and MiXCR to the public reads, then kept only in-frame beta chains. Rows with one shared CDR3 protein collapse into an entry with the most common genes and DNA. The V and J calls and clone size come from TCRdb's table, not from the authors' own analysis. A total of about 470,000 distinct CDR3 sequences appear in this sample, about 20% of them only once. Over 7.5% of the sample is taken by the ten largest.

Overall study outcomes, separate from this receptor: Only peripheral blood was studied, because thyroid tissue, the primary lesion, was inaccessible. Preferential use of TRBV28, TRBJ1-2 and TRBJ2-5 was observed in persistent disease, whereas TRBV20-1 and TRBJ2-1 were favored in newly diagnosed disease. Persistent Graves' disease patients showed lower TCR Shannon entropy and fewer highly expanded clones than newly diagnosed patients, suggesting clonal expansion. Only the TCR beta chain was sequenced and analyzed. As a limitation, the authors acknowledged that the small sample size may reduce accuracy. A larger number of public clonotypes was shared among persistent patients (approximately 2,600) than among newly diagnosed patients (around 890).

This specimen's time point label, interpreted: persistent/refractory GD, antithyroid drugs over 5 years with positive TRAb. For both TCR sequencing and RNA sequencing, RNA was extracted from PBMCs in TRIzol. The diagnosis of Graves' disease was made according to American Thyroid Association guidelines. Patients for the study were recruited at an endocrinology department in Xi'an, China. From each patient, around 8.3 milliliters of peripheral blood was collected into an EDTA anticoagulant tube. PBMCs were isolated by Ficoll Paque Plus density gradient separation without further T cell sorting. RNA quality was checked with an Agilent 2100 Bioanalyzer and agarose gel, and concentration with a NanoDrop 2000.

The clonotype comes from a female donor with Graves disease. The V and J genes are TRBV9 and TRBJ1-1; no D segment can be confidently identified. This sample comprised peripheral blood mononuclear cells (PBMCs), obtained when the disease was refractory, from a patient treated with antithyroid drugs. The DNA reads TGTGCCAGCAGCCCGCGACACACTTCAATCGCTGAAGCTTTCTTT. This codes for CASSPRHTSIAEAFF.